These 13 T cell receptor beta chains share one sample of origin, sequenced in a study of blood T cell repertoires in COVID-19 (dated by TCRdb to about 2020). The method was the immunoSEQ multiplex PCR assay. This is the immuneACCESS table as TCRdb keeps it, with only in-frame sequences that have V and J called. A part of the clones is gone; compared with another copy, unresolved V genes explain less than half, and the rest is unexplained. For this sample there are more than 250,000 clones; about 89% appear just once. The leading ten clones occupy approximately 5.3% of the sample. The material sequenced was PBMCs or T cells enriched from blood (not recorded which). The receptor source for this set is a woman aged 25 to 39 who had recovered from COVID-19.

The chain has TRBV15 and TRBJ1-2; no definite D call. Germline CDR1 and CDR2: LNHNV and YYDKDF (reference sequence). The CDR3 totals 14 residues. V gave up 0 bases and J gave up 4 bases, with 9 bases separating them. In DNA, the CDR3 is TGTGCCACCAGCAGAGATGGAGGAGGCTATGGCTACACCTTC. This encodes CATSRDGGGYGYTF.

The gene calls are TRBV5-1 and TRBJ1-5, with D hard to call. Per germline, CDR1 SGHRS and CDR2 YFSETQ. Trimming removed 4 bases from V and 0 bases from J, with 5 bases in between. The CDR3 has 13 residues. The CDR3 nucleotides are TGCGCCAGCAGCCTGTATAGCAATCAGCCCCAGCATTTT. Translating it yields CASSLYSNQPQHF.

Concerning this clone: In the same sample, other DNA sequences code for this CDR3. V usage is TRBV5-1 and J usage is TRBJ2-7; TRBD2 agrees at 10 bases. CDR3 size: 15 residues. Germline V gives CDR1 SGHRS, CDR2 YFSETQ. Germline trimming cut 1 base from V and 4 bases from J; bases unmatched to any gene: 5. The CDR3 is CASSLTSGDSYEQYF. CDR3 DNA: TGCGCCAGCAGCTTGACTAGCGGGGACTCTTACGAGCAGTACTTC.

The J gene is TRBJ1-4, the V gene TRBV19; D is undetermined. The CDR3 consists of 11 residues. From germline, CDR1 is LNHDA and CDR2 SQIVND (reference sequence). With 7 bases removed from V and 7 bases from J, the gap between germline ends came to 7 bases. CDR3 bases: TGTGCCAGTACCTCGGGTGAAAAACTGTTTTTT. This gives the protein CASTSGEKLFF.

The chain joins TRBV27 to TRBJ2-3; D possibly corresponds to TRBD1 (6 bases). Germline lookup yields CDR1 MNHEY and CDR2 SMNVEV (reference sequence). V was clipped by 7 bases and J by 4 bases, with 12 bases between them. CDR3 size: 13 residues. The DNA for the CDR3 is TGTGCCAGCAAGGGGGATAGCCCAGATACGCAGTATTTT. Translated: CASKGDSPDTQYF.

J is TRBJ1-5 and V is TRBV7-2; D is unclear. Trimming shortened V by 1 base and J by 3 bases, and 10 bases separated the two germline ends. Germline CDR1 is SGHTA and CDR2 is FQGNSA. The CDR3 has 15 residues. The CDR3 DNA reads TGTGCCAGCAGCTTAGTCCCCAGGTCCAATCAGCCCCAGCATTTT. Its translation: CASSLVPRSNQPQHF. Full variable domain (missing parts from reference TRBV7-2 and TRBJ1-5): GAGVSQSPSNKVTEKGKDVELRCDPISGHTALYWYRQSLGQGLEFLIYFQGNSAPDKSGLPSDRFSAERTGGSVSTLTIQRTQQEDSAVYLCASSLVPRSNQPQHFGDGTRLSIL.

The V gene is TRBV7-2, the J gene TRBJ2-1, with 10 bases matching TRBD2. The CDR3 has 16 amino acids. Germline V CDR1 and CDR2: SGHTA, FQGNSA. The trim removed 5 bases at V and 5 bases at J, leaving 9 bases unmatched. For the CDR3, the DNA is TGTGCCAGCAGCACTTTAGCGGGGGGAATTGACAATGAGCAGTTCTTC. This gives the protein CASSTLAGGIDNEQFF.

This clone was seen just once. Other nucleotide sequences in the sample specify the same CDR3. The chain is built from TRBV24-1 and TRBJ2-3; 11 bases align to TRBD2. The CDR3 is made up of 16 amino acids. Trimming cost V 3 bases and J 1 base; bases outside gene matches: 2. Germline V gene lookup returns CDR1 KGHDR and CDR2 SFDVKD. The CDR3 spells CATSDPTSGGTDTQYF. The CDR3 nucleotides read TGTGCCACCAGTGATCCGACTAGCGGGGGCACAGATACGCAGTATTTT.

The chain is built from TRBV25-1 and TRBJ2-7; unclear D gene. V lost 4 bases, J lost 3 bases, and 4 bases lay in between. Germline V gives CDR1 MGHDK, CDR2 SYGVNS. The length of the CDR3 is 11 residues. CDR3 in amino acids: CASSVSYEQYF. The CDR3 DNA follows: TGTGCCAGCAGTGTGAGCTACGAGCAGTACTTC.

The chain has TRBV7-3 and TRBJ1-1, with D unresolved. CDR1 and CDR2 from the germline V gene are SGHTA and FQGTGA. The CDR3 length is 13 residues. Trimming took off 1 base at V and 11 bases at J, with 14 bases between the two ends. The CDR3: CASSLNDGKEAFF. The CDR3 DNA follows: TGTGCCAGCAGCTTAAATGACGGGAAAGAGGCTTTCTTT.

This clone was observed a handful of times. The chain carries TRBV5-1 and TRBJ1-3; TRBD1 matches 10 bases. The CDR3 contains 17 residues. Unmatched junction bases numbered 7, after V lost 4 bases and J lost 0 bases. Germline-derived CDR1 and CDR2 are SGHRS and YFSETQ. The CDR3 sequence is CASSPRGQGPSGNTIYF. Written as DNA, the CDR3 is TGCGCCAGCAGCCCCCGGGGACAGGGGCCCTCTGGAAACACCATATATTTT.

The chain combines TRBV2 with TRBJ1-2, with 9 bases lining up with TRBD1. This CDR3 has 16 amino acids. From germline, CDR1 is SNHLY and CDR2 FYNNEI. V shed 6 bases and J 0 bases; nucleotides not matched to a gene: 8. This CDR3 is CASSGDRVGTNYGYTF. The CDR3 nucleotides read TGTGCCAGCAGCGGGGACAGGGTAGGAACTAACTATGGCTACACCTTC.

The table lists this clone with a count of one. The chain uses TRBV9 and TRBJ1-2; 11 bases map to TRBD1. Losses at the gene ends were 4 bases for V and 8 bases for J; bases not matched to a gene: 10. CDR3 length: 15 residues. Germline-derived CDR1 and CDR2 are SGDLS and YYNGEE. The CDR3 region is CASSPRTGGVGGYTF. CDR3 sequence (DNA): TGTGCCAGCAGCCCACGGACAGGGGGCGTGGGAGGCTACACCTTC.